A single sample gave rise to the 18 T cell receptor beta chains below, sequenced in a study of STAT3 mutations in large granular lymphocyte leukemia. General study results and limits: Every T-cell large granular lymphocyte leukemia patient had at least one immunodominant TCR beta clonotype.

The data were produced by immunoSEQ multiplex PCR, yet TCRdb's version contains in-frame clones alone and is incomplete. The sample yields under 9,500 clones, roughly 90% seen once. Antigens of these TCRs are unknown. The sample was peripheral blood mononuclear cells. The receptors stem from a man aged 60-69 years with T-cell large granular lymphocyte leukemia. Some clones in this sample may be carry-over from other donors' samples.

V is TRBV30 and J is TRBJ2-5; TRBD2 matches at 7 bases. Germline values: CDR1 GTSNPN, CDR2 SVGIG (reference sequence). Trimming took 2 bases from V and 5 from J; bases not matched to a gene: 14. The CDR3 has 16 amino acids. Written as DNA, the CDR3 is TGTGCCTGGAGTCCCTTGTCTAGCGGAGGGTGGGAGACCCAGTACTTC. Protein: CAWSPLSSGGWETQYF.

This clone was seen once. The V call is TRBV13, the J call TRBJ1-2; 8 nucleotides match TRBD1. CDR1 PRHDT and CDR2 FYEKMQ come from the germline V gene (reference sequence). Losses at the gene ends were 5 bases for V and 5 bases for J; bases not matched to a gene: 7. This CDR3 has 14 amino acids. In DNA form, the CDR3 reads TGTGCCAGCAGCCTACGGACAGGGCCGTATGGCTACACCTTC. Protein sequence: CASSLRTGPYGYTF.

The chain employs TRBV7-9 and TRBJ2-7; 9 bases match TRBD1. The CDR3 consists of 13 residues. Germline assignment: CDR1 SEHNR and CDR2 FQNEAQ (reference sequence). The J segment lost 0 bases and the V segment lost 10 bases, leaving 4 bases of the junction unmatched. The CDR3 sequence: CANRTGVSYEQYF. The CDR3 nucleotides read TGTGCCAACCGGACAGGGGTCTCCTACGAGCAGTACTTC.

The V call is TRBV29-1, the J call TRBJ1-2; no definite D call. CDR1 is SQVTM, CDR2 ANQGSEA, per germline. V dropped 4 bases and J dropped 5 bases, with 14 bases sitting between them. The CDR3 has 13 residues. CDR3 protein: CSVGWHSVYGYTF. As DNA, the CDR3 is TGCAGCGTTGGTTGGCACAGCGTTTATGGCTACACCTTC.

The genes are TRBV5-5 and TRBJ2-3; maybe TRBD2 (6 bases). Deletions cut 7 bases from V and 5 bases from J, with 17 bases between. The CDR3 loop spans 14 amino acids. Germline V gene lookup returns CDR1 SGHKS and CDR2 YYEKEE (reference sequence). This CDR3 reads CASSQGGAEDTQYF. The CDR3 coding sequence is TGTGCCAGCTCCCAGGGCGGGGCTGAAGATACGCAGTATTTT.

The CDR3 DNA is TGCGCCAGCAGCCAAGATAGGACAGGGGCCTATAGGTGGCTGTTTTTT. As protein: CASSQDRTGAYRWLFF. The gene calls are TRBV4-1 and TRBJ2-2, with 9 bases aligning to TRBD1. V was pared by 0 bases and J by 13 bases, with 12 bases of the junction left unmatched. CDR3 length equals 16 residues. The germline V gene has CDR1 MGHRA and CDR2 YSYEKL.

V gene TRBV5-6 combines with J gene TRBJ1-3; possibly TRBD1 for D (5 bases). The ends were cut back, 4 bases at V and 0 bases at J, with 11 bases in the middle. CDR1 is SGHDT, CDR2 YYEEEE, per germline. The CDR3 runs to 15 residues. CDR3 loop: CASSMGLLSGNTIYF. CDR3 in DNA: TGTGCCAGCAGCATGGGACTCCTCTCTGGAAACACCATATATTTT.

This clone was detected a few times. The rearrangement joins TRBV30 to TRBJ2-3; unclear D gene. Trimming removed 3 bases from V and 1 base from J, with 8 bases in between. CDR3 size: 13 residues. Germline V gene lookup returns CDR1 GTSNPN and CDR2 SVGIG (reference sequence). CDR3 sequence: CAWSIVGTDTQYF. CDR3 nucleotides: TGTGCCTGGAGCATCGTAGGCACAGATACGCAGTATTTT.

This CDR3 reads CATSGGVGQATGELFF. CDR3 bases: TGTGCCACCAGCGGGGGAGTAGGGCAGGCCACCGGGGAGCTGTTTTTT. This chain joins TRBV15 and TRBJ2-2; D tentatively reads TRBD1 or TRBD2 (5 bases each). V lost 5 bases and J 4 bases, leaving 17 bases between the germline ends. The CDR3 covers 16 residues. CDR1 and CDR2 from the germline V gene are LNHNV and YYDKDF (reference sequence).

This clone was counted a few times. V gene TRBV25-1 combines with J gene TRBJ1-1, with a tentative D call TRBD1 (6 bases). The CDR3 totals 15 residues. Per germline, CDR1 MGHDK and CDR2 SYGVNS. Trimming cost V 5 bases and J 5 bases, with 18 bases left between them. The CDR3 sequence: CASSQTGARGTEAFF. CDR3 in DNA: TGTGCCAGCAGTCAGACCGGGGCCAGGGGAACTGAAGCTTTCTTT.

V usage is TRBV4-2 and J usage is TRBJ2-7, with 14 bases identical to TRBD2. Germline CDR1 LGHNA, CDR2 YNFKEQ. The CDR3 has 14 residues. V lost 3 bases and J lost 6; bases outside the gene matches: 1. Here the CDR3 reads CASSQGLAGVEQYF. For the CDR3, the DNA is TGTGCCAGCAGCCAGGGACTAGCGGGAGTCGAGCAGTACTTC.

V usage is TRBV7-9 and J usage is TRBJ2-6; D call uncertain. In germline, CDR1 is SEHNR, CDR2 FQNEAQ (reference sequence). This CDR3 has 14 residues. V dropped 5 bases and J dropped 1 base, with 6 bases sitting between them. In DNA form, the CDR3 reads TGTGCCAGCAGCCCCGGTTCTGGGGCCAACGTCCTGACTTTC. Encoded protein: CASSPGSGANVLTF.

The chain has TRBV11-3 and TRBJ2-7; D could derive from TRBD1 or TRBD2 (5 bases each). Trimming left V 5 bases short and J 0 bases short, with 14 bases between. Germline values: CDR1 SGHNT, CDR2 YENEEA. The CDR3 totals 15 residues. CDR3 sequence reads: CASSNGAGSSYEQYF. CDR3 sequence (DNA): TGTGCCAGCAGCAACGGGGCAGGGAGCTCCTACGAGCAGTACTTC.

This clone occurred once. The rearrangement links TRBV2 to TRBJ2-5; TRBD1 agrees at 8 bases. With V trimmed by 10 bases and J by 5 bases, 6 bases remained unmatched. Germline-derived CDR1 and CDR2 are SNHLY and FYNNEI. The CDR3 contains 12 residues. The CDR3 sequence is CATQGAGETQYF. Here the CDR3 DNA reads TGTGCCACGCAGGGGGCCGGGGAGACCCAGTACTTC.

Only one count was recorded for this clone. J is TRBJ2-7 and V is TRBV7-2; no firm D call. From germline, CDR1 is SGHTA and CDR2 FQGNSA. V lost 5 bases and J 5 bases, leaving 13 bases between the germline ends. The CDR3 is made up of 13 amino acids. The CDR3 DNA reads TGTGCCAGCAGCCCCGGGTTCGTCCACGAGCAGTACTTC. Its translation: CASSPGFVHEQYF.

The chain uses TRBV28 and TRBJ2-3, with TRBD2 matching 11 bases. The CDR3 is 17 residues long. Germline CDR1 is MDHEN and CDR2 is SYDVKM. The trim removed 2 bases at V and 5 bases at J, leaving 9 bases unmatched. As DNA, the CDR3 is TGTGCCAGCAGTTTAATGTCTAGCGGGAGGCCCGGAGATACGCAGTATTTT. It is translated as CASSLMSSGRPGDTQYF. The whole variable domain, filled in from reference TRBV28 and TRBJ2-3, reads DVKVTQSSRYLVKRTGEKVFLECVQDMDHENMFWYRQDPGLGLRLIYFSYDVKMKEKGDIPEGYSVSREKKERFSLILESASTNQTSMYLCASSLMSSGRPGDTQYFGPGTRLTVL.

V is TRBV20-1 and J is TRBJ1-2; the D gene is possibly TRBD1 (6 bases). Deletions cut 5 bases from V and 8 bases from J, with 12 bases between. The CDR3 spans 11 residues. Germline V lookup: CDR1 DFQATT, CDR2 SNEGSKA (reference sequence). CDR3 nucleotide sequence: TGCAGTGCTGCCCGGGGGGGCGGCTACACCTTC. It codes for CSAARGGGYTF.

Only a few counts were recorded for this clone. The chain uses TRBV2 and TRBJ1-3, with a weak D call TRBD1 (6 bases). CDR3 length equals 10 residues. Germline values: CDR1 SNHLY, CDR2 FYNNEI. The V end was cut by 8 bases, the J end by 7 bases, with 6 bases between. The CDR3 loop is CASDRNTIYF. CDR3 bases: TGTGCCAGCGACAGGAACACCATATATTTT.